These T cell receptor beta chains were read from a single sample in a study of T cell repertoires in cytomegalovirus infection. These receptors lack a known antigen. TCRdb redid the calling of the reads with MiXCR, one entry per CDR3 protein. The sample has hundreds of thousands of distinct CDR3 sequences, about 42% seen once. This specimen consisted of cultured PBMCs, obtained from culture after CMV antigen stimulation. These receptors originate from a human donor in good health (CMV status not recorded). Some clones in this sample may be carry-over from other donors' samples. Each CDR3 is given with its conserved first and last residue. A D gene is named only where the DNA matches it firmly. Some rows have no size entry. The others give once, few or many, or a class for an expanded clone.

TRBJ2-3	TRBV4-3	TRBD2	.	CASSPGASGGEDTQYF	TGCGCCAGCAGCCCCGGGGCTAGCGGGGGAGAAGATACGCAGTATTTT
TRBJ1-2	TRBV7-6	.	many	CASSLAGSYGYTF	TGTGCCAGCAGCTTAGCAGGGTCCTATGGCTACACCTTC
TRBJ2-5	TRBV7-8	.	few	CASSSPDYPQETQYF	TGTGCCAGCAGCTCCCCAGACTACCCGCAAGAGACCCAGTACTTC
TRBJ2-2	TRBV6-5	.	few	CASSWVVGVGTGELFF	TGTGCCAGCAGTTGGGTCGTGGGAGTCGGCACCGGGGAGCTGTTTTTT
TRBJ2-3	TRBV7-2	TRBD2	few	CASSSSGGRTDTQYF	TGTGCCAGCAGCTCTAGCGGGGGTAGGACAGATACGCAGTATTTT
TRBJ1-6	TRBV20-1	TRBD1	.	CSAWGQGGSPLHF	TGCAGTGCTTGGGGACAGGGGGGTTCACCCCTCCACTTT
TRBJ1-5	TRBV7-4	.	.	CASSALGQPQHF	TGTGCCAGCAGCGCCCTGGGTCAGCCCCAGCATTTT
TRBJ2-7	TRBV7-4	TRBD2	few	CASSPRSTSGMYF	TGTGCCAGCAGTCCGAGGTCGACTAGCGGGATGTACTTC
TRBJ2-7	TRBV7-6	TRBD2	.	CASSPLTSGWQQYF	TGTGCCAGCAGCCCGCTGACTAGCGGGTGGCAGCAGTACTTC
TRBJ2-2	TRBV19	.	.	CASSISPYENTGELFF	TGTGCCAGTAGTATCAGTCCGTACGAGAACACCGGGGAGCTGTTTTTT
TRBJ2-2	TRBV12-3/TRBV12-4	TRBD2	.	CASSLLAGDLKGAGELFF	TGTGCCAGCAGTTTACTAGCGGGGGATCTCAAAGGGGCCGGGGAGCTGTTTTTT
TRBJ2-1	TRBV20-1	.	.	CSARENSGQFF	TGCAGTGCTAGAGAGAACAGTGGGCAGTTCTTC
TRBJ2-7	TRBV20-1	.	.	CSARDLWAGAYEQYF	TGCAGTGCTAGAGATCTATGGGCAGGGGCCTACGAGCAGTACTTC
TRBJ2-1	TRBV11-3	TRBD2	.	CASSSTSGVYNEQFF	TGTGCCAGCAGCTCGACTAGCGGGGTATACAATGAGCAGTTCTTC
TRBJ2-1	TRBV12-3/TRBV12-4	TRBD2	.	CASALSGRNYNEQFF	TGTGCCAGCGCCCTTAGCGGGAGGAACTACAATGAGCAGTTCTTC